This T cell receptor (beta chain) was retrieved from a study of tumor-infiltrating lymphocytes in localized non-small cell lung cancer. Study overall: The cohort mixed smokers and never-smokers, several histologies, and some post-neoadjuvant-chemotherapy samples. Resected tumor was paired with non-adjacent uninvolved lung from the same patient.

The repertoire was sequenced with immunoSEQ multiplex PCR; TCRdb's copy has only in-frame clones and lacks some. The repertoire includes more than 10,000 clones, 70% to 90% of them detected once, and roughly 3.7% sits in the top ten. CDR3 length: 16 residues. The V gene's germline CDR1 is SGHTA and CDR2 FQGNSA. Trimming removed 2 bases from V and 1 base from J, with 12 bases in between. The J gene is TRBJ1-5, the V gene TRBV7-2; tentatively, D is TRBD1 (6 bases). This receptor was identified in a human donor with non-small cell lung cancer. Sample: uninvolved lung tissue not adjacent to the tumor. CDR3 DNA: TGTGCCAGCAGCTTACGTACAGGGAGCAGCAATCAGCCCCAGCATTTT. The encoded protein is CASSLRTGSSNQPQHF.